These T cell receptor beta chains were read from a single sample in a study of PD-L1 blockade in urothelial cancer. Sequencing was performed with immunoSEQ multiplex PCR; in TCRdb, only in-frame clones are kept and a portion is missing. The sample shows roughly 56,000 clones, over 75% of them seen only once. Sample: PBMCs, taken around atezolizumab (anti-PD-L1) treatment. The receptor source for this set is a man aged 65 to 79 with urothelial cancer. CDR3s leave out the opening cysteine and the closing phenylalanine or tryptophan. Expanded clones get a size class; other rows say once, few or many, or leave the size out.

v_call: TRBV7-3
clone_size: NA
cdr3_aa: ASSPIGGGKGNEQF

v_call: TRBV11-2
clone_size: NA
cdr3_aa: ASSLDGGSGNTIY

v_call: TRBV10-1
clone_size: NA
cdr3_aa: ASSSGGAAPYEQY

v_call: TRBV5-1
clone_size: NA
cdr3_aa: ASSLEGASPDTQY

v_call: TRBV5-1
clone_size: few
cdr3_aa: ASSRGGGISGANVLT

v_call: TRBV30
clone_size: NA
cdr3_aa: AWTRQGTVTGNTIY

v_call: TRBV6-1
clone_size: NA
cdr3_aa: ASSLGQTQETQY

v_call: TRBV29-1
clone_size: NA
cdr3_aa: SVGTSGISYEQY

v_call: TRBV12-5
clone_size: NA
cdr3_aa: ASGLIQGDEQY

v_call: TRBV18
clone_size: NA
cdr3_aa: ASSPRTGGSGANVLT

v_call: TRBV5-1
clone_size: NA
cdr3_aa: ASSRTSGGSGELF

v_call: TRBV18
clone_size: once
cdr3_aa: ASSPPGLQETQY

v_call: TRBV19
clone_size: NA
cdr3_aa: ASGGLAGNEQF

v_call: TRBV5-4
clone_size: NA
cdr3_aa: ASSLDLGPNQPQH

v_call: TRBV2
clone_size: NA
cdr3_aa: ASREVTGANEQF

v_call: TRBV15
clone_size: NA
cdr3_aa: ATSRETGEHEKLF

v_call: TRBV9
clone_size: NA
cdr3_aa: ASSVGSGSGQY

v_call: TRBV6-5
clone_size: NA
cdr3_aa: ASSYSAREAYGYT

v_call: TRBV7-3
clone_size: NA
cdr3_aa: ASSFYTGNEQF

v_call: TRBV4-1
clone_size: NA
cdr3_aa: ASSQASGGHNEQF

v_call: TRBV11-2
clone_size: NA
cdr3_aa: ASSLGGNREKLF

v_call: TRBV10-3
clone_size: NA
cdr3_aa: AIRGQGYDTEAF

v_call: TRBV5-1
clone_size: NA
cdr3_aa: ASSSDRVTDTQY

v_call: TRBV29-1
clone_size: few
cdr3_aa: SVETGYVNTEAF

v_call: TRBV27
clone_size: NA
cdr3_aa: ASSLGAATGELF

v_call: TRBV27
clone_size: NA
cdr3_aa: ASSLDRITEAF

v_call: TRBV28
clone_size: NA
cdr3_aa: ASSFLDRPNTGELF

v_call: TRBV5-1
clone_size: NA
cdr3_aa: ASRGQPASSYNEQF

v_call: TRBV27
clone_size: medium-sized
cdr3_aa: ASSLGREDYEQY

v_call: TRBV9
clone_size: NA
cdr3_aa: ASSPLAGAYNEQF

v_call: TRBV4-1
clone_size: NA
cdr3_aa: ASSQVDRGRRTEAF

v_call: TRBV2
clone_size: NA
cdr3_aa: ASGPGGDTQY

v_call: TRBV19
clone_size: NA
cdr3_aa: ASSTYGAGPGETQY

v_call: TRBV19
clone_size: medium-sized
cdr3_aa: ASSNDLGTSGSTDTQY

v_call: TRBV19
clone_size: NA
cdr3_aa: ASSDRGVYEQY

v_call: TRBV5-5
clone_size: NA
cdr3_aa: ASSLDSRELF

v_call: TRBV28
clone_size: NA
cdr3_aa: ASSLSHRGVGYEKLF

v_call: TRBV5-1
clone_size: NA
cdr3_aa: ASSLLASGNTEAF

v_call: TRBV6-1
clone_size: NA
cdr3_aa: ASSEFGDRLYVYEKLF